The 20 T cell receptor beta chains below were found in one sample sequenced in a study of blood T cell repertoires in COVID-19. The protocol was immunoSEQ multiplex PCR, while the TCRdb copy is restricted to in-frame clones and leaves out a portion. The table includes over 150,000 clones, approximately 80% detected once. Input material: peripheral blood. Source of these receptors: a woman aged 40 to 50 with COVID-19, enrolled during active disease.

This clone was seen more than once but under ten times. The chain couples TRBV29-1 to TRBJ2-7, with D perhaps TRBD1 (6 bases). The CDR3 has 15 residues. V shed 3 bases and J shed 0 bases, with 15 bases lying between them. Germline CDR1 reads SQVTM; CDR2 reads ANQGSEA. CDR3 region: CSVDGSGQPSYEQYF. DNA of the CDR3: TGCAGCGTTGATGGGTCGGGACAACCCTCCTACGAGCAGTACTTC.

This chain joins TRBV2 and TRBJ2-1; D may be TRBD2 (5 bases). The CDR3 length is 17 residues. CDR1 is SNHLY and CDR2 is FYNNEI in the germline V gene. The V gene lost 6 bases and the J gene lost 7 bases, with 25 bases spanning the gap. The DNA for the CDR3 is TGTGCCAGCAGAACTGAAGTGTTGGTTCGGGGTGGGAATGAGCAGTTCTTC. Protein product: CASRTEVLVRGGNEQFF.

J is TRBJ1-1 and V is TRBV5-1; D is possibly TRBD1 (5 bases). The CDR3 has 13 residues. V was trimmed by 2 bases and J by 4 bases, leaving 9 bases between them. CDR1 and CDR2 (germline): SGHRS, YFSETQ. The CDR3: CASSFGQGTEAFF. CDR3 DNA sequence: TGCGCCAGCAGCTTCGGACAAGGCACTGAAGCTTTCTTT.

This clone has only one observation. This sequence joins TRBV28 and TRBJ2-7; 10 positions agree with TRBD1. Germline CDR1 is MDHEN and CDR2 is SYDVKM. This CDR3 has 15 residues. V dropped 7 bases and J dropped 2; count of bases not matched to a gene: 8. CDR3 sequence reads: CASTPAGTGAYEQYF. Written as DNA, the CDR3 is TGTGCCAGCACCCCTGCCGGGACAGGGGCCTACGAGCAGTACTTC.

As for this clone: Being one base from a much bigger clone, this may be a read error. V is TRBV6-5 and J is TRBJ1-1; 7 positions agree with TRBD1. Germline V gene sequence: CDR1 MNHEY, CDR2 SVGAGI. CDR3 length: 13 residues. V gave up 6 bases and J gave up 0 bases; unmatched junction bases: 1. CDR3 nucleotide sequence: TGTGCCAGCAGGGGACAGATGAACACTGAAGCTTTCTTT. This translates into CASRGQMNTEAFF.

The J gene is TRBJ2-4, the V gene TRBV19; 7 nucleotides line up with TRBD2. This CDR3 has 18 residues. The ends lost 1 base at V and 2 bases at J; junction bases unmatched: 11. Germline CDR1 LNHDA, CDR2 SQIVND (reference sequence). CDR3 amino acids: CASSIGLANSPPKNIQYF. DNA of the CDR3: TGTGCCAGTAGTATAGGACTAGCCAACTCTCCTCCCAAAAACATTCAGTACTTC.

This sequence joins TRBV9 and TRBJ2-1, with 8 bases matching TRBD2. J lost 4 bases, V lost 4 bases, and 10 bases had no gene match. CDR3 length: 16 amino acids. In germline, CDR1 is SGDLS, CDR2 YYNGEE. CDR3: CASSIASGRLYNEQFF. The CDR3 DNA follows: TGTGCCAGCAGCATAGCGAGCGGGAGACTTTACAATGAGCAGTTCTTC.

This clone occurred once. This chain links TRBV6-5 with TRBJ1-2, with 9 bases aligning to TRBD1. This CDR3 contains 16 residues. J lost 1 base, V lost 0 bases, and 3 bases had no gene match. The germline CDR1 and CDR2 sequences are MNHEY and SVGAGI. CDR3 loop: CASSYSGTGSNYGYTF. CDR3 bases: TGTGCCAGCAGTTACTCCGGGACAGGGAGTAACTATGGCTACACCTTC.

V is TRBV6-2 or TRBV6-3 and J is TRBJ2-7; no firm D call. Germline CDR1 reads MNHEY; CDR2 reads SVGEGT. Trimming took 4 bases from V and 2 from J, leaving 12 bases between them. The CDR3 consists of 14 residues. The CDR3 region is CASSSRLVTYEQYF. The DNA for the CDR3 is TGTGCCAGCAGTTCAAGACTGGTTACCTACGAGCAGTACTTC.

This clone occurred a few times. Other DNA sequences in this specimen translate into the identical CDR3. The DNA of the CDR3 is TGCGCCAGCAGCTTCAAAGAGACCCAGTACTTC. It codes for CASSFKETQYF. J is TRBJ2-5 and V is TRBV5-1; no firm D call. The CDR3 covers 11 residues. CDR1 and CDR2 (germline): SGHRS, YFSETQ. V was shortened by 2 bases and J by 3 bases, with 2 bases between the two germline ends.

The chain couples TRBV18 to TRBJ1-2, with D possibly matching TRBD1 (6 bases). Trimming removed 5 bases from V and 4 bases from J, with 11 bases in between. The CDR3 sequence is 13 residues long. CDR1 and CDR2 from the germline V gene are KGHSH and LQKENI. Written as DNA, the CDR3 is TGTGCCAGCTCATCCCGGGACATCTATGGCTACACCTTC. This gives the protein CASSSRDIYGYTF.

This clone appeared a few times. The genes are TRBV4-2 and TRBJ2-1; TRBD2 matches at 7 bases. CDR1 is LGHNA, CDR2 YNFKEQ, per germline. The CDR3 has 14 amino acids. Trimming removed 4 bases from V and 4 bases from J; junction bases left unmatched: 4. The DNA of the CDR3 is TGTGCCAGCAGCCTTAGCGGGCTGTACAATGAGCAGTTCTTC. This gives the protein CASSLSGLYNEQFF.

This chain links TRBV6-6 with TRBJ1-5; D may be TRBD1 (5 bases). The CDR3 runs to 14 residues. Trimming left V 0 bases short and J 7 bases short, with 10 bases between. Germline values: CDR1 MNHNY, CDR2 SVGAGI (reference sequence). CDR3: CASSYSQGTQPQHF. CDR3 sequence (DNA): TGTGCCAGCAGTTACTCGCAGGGAACACAGCCCCAGCATTTT.

The CDR3 loop is CASSQGASEQYF. In DNA form, the CDR3 reads TGTGCCAGCAGCCAAGGAGCGAGCGAGCAGTACTTC. This chain connects TRBV3-1 (or the pseudogene TRBV3-2) to TRBJ2-7; no clear D. V shed 1 base and J shed 6 bases, with 7 bases lying between them. The CDR3 totals 12 residues. Per the germline V gene, CDR1 is LGHDT and CDR2 is YNNKEL (reference sequence).

The V and J genes are TRBV3-1 (or the pseudogene TRBV3-2) and TRBJ2-5, with 8 bases aligning to TRBD2. Looked up from germline, CDR1 is LGHDT and CDR2 is YNNKEL (reference sequence). Losses at the gene ends were 5 bases for V and 5 bases for J; bases not matched to a gene: 10. This CDR3 is built from 15 residues. CDR3 sequence: CASSKPGLGAETQYF. The CDR3 DNA sequence: TGTGCCAGCAGCAAACCGGGACTAGGTGCGGAGACCCAGTACTTC.

The CDR3 region is CASSFGLAGGPGTDTQYF. The CDR3 bases are TGCGCCAGCAGCTTTGGACTAGCGGGGGGGCCGGGCACAGATACGCAGTATTTT. The rearrangement links TRBV4-1 to TRBJ2-3; 15 bases line up with TRBD2. CDR3 length: 18 amino acids. Germline loops: CDR1 MGHRA, CDR2 YSYEKL. J lost 1 base, V lost 5 bases, and 7 bases had no gene match.

The chain has TRBV3-1 (or the pseudogene TRBV3-2) and TRBJ1-2; possibly TRBD1 for D (6 bases). This CDR3 has 14 residues. CDR1 LGHDT and CDR2 YNNKEL come from the germline V gene (reference sequence). V lost 1 base to trimming and J lost 4 bases, with 10 bases between them. CDR3 protein: CASSQGGQSYGYTF. The CDR3 DNA sequence: TGTGCCAGCAGCCAAGGGGGACAATCCTATGGCTACACCTTC.

The chain combines TRBV4-1 with TRBJ1-6; D is undetermined. The CDR3 runs to 13 residues. The ends were cut back, 8 bases at V and 8 bases at J, with 13 bases in the middle. CDR1 and CDR2 from the germline V gene are MGHRA and YSYEKL. In DNA, the CDR3 is TGCGCCAGCCAGGCGACGGCCGATTCACCCCTCCACTTT. Protein sequence: CASQATADSPLHF.

The table lists this clone with a few counts. The genes are TRBV16 and TRBJ2-7; D perhaps matches TRBD2 (5 bases). Between the trimmed V and J ends, which lost 0 bases and 0 bases, there was a span of 6 bases. The CDR3 contains 14 residues. Germline assignment: CDR1 KGHSY and CDR2 FQNENV. CDR3 in amino acids: CASSQSAGSYEQYF. CDR3 in DNA: TGTGCCAGCAGCCAATCGGCGGGCTCCTACGAGCAGTACTTC.

The rearrangement joins TRBV27 to TRBJ1-1; no reliable D call. V lost 1 base and J lost 4, with 16 bases in between. The CDR3 length is 16 residues. Looked up from germline, CDR1 is MNHEY and CDR2 is SMNVEV (reference sequence). CDR3 in DNA: TGTGCCAGCAGTTTATTATCATCGGTGGCGGGCACTGAAGCTTTCTTT. Protein sequence: CASSLLSSVAGTEAFF.